A selection of T cell receptor beta chains follows, all from one sample in a study of T cell changes during pregnancy in multiple sclerosis. TCRdb's table, derived via immunoSEQ multiplex PCR, lists solely in-frame clones and lacks some. The table shows 70,000 to 100,000 clones, with roughly 93% occurring only once. Sequencing was performed on peripheral blood, taken in the first trimester of pregnancy. These receptors all stem from a female donor with multiple sclerosis, enrolled in a pregnancy study. CDR3s include the opening cysteine and the closing phenylalanine or tryptophan. A D gene is named only where the DNA matches it firmly. Clone size, where shown, is once, few, many, or a class for clones that have expanded.

>TRBD1|.|TRBJ2-2|TRBV9
TGTGCCAGCAGCGCGAGGACAGGGTTAGGCGGGGAGCTGTTTTTT
CASSARTGLGGELFF
>.|.|TRBJ1-2|TRBV4-2
TGTGCCAGCAGCCCGAGACAGGAAAACTATGGCTACACCTTC
CASSPRQENYGYTF
>.|.|TRBJ1-4|TRBV25-1
TGTGCCAGCACGGGCAGGGTTAATGAAAAACTGTTTTTT
CASTGRVNEKLFF
>TRBD2|.|TRBJ2-2|TRBV7-3
TGTGCCAGCAGCTTGGGAAGACTAGCGGACACCGGGGAGCTGTTTTTT
CASSLGRLADTGELFF
>TRBD1|.|TRBJ2-2|TRBV5-8
TGTGCCAGCAGCTCGGGACAGGTGAACACCGGGGAGCTGTTTTTT
CASSSGQVNTGELFF
>.|.|TRBJ2-3|TRBV5-1
TGCGCCAGCAGCTCCCTAGCAGACACGCAGTATTTT
CASSSLADTQYF
>.|.|TRBJ1-4|TRBV10-1
TGCGCCAGCAGTCCCGGAGGGCCGAATGAAAAACTGTTTTTT
CASSPGGPNEKLFF
>.|.|TRBJ1-1|TRBV6-1
TGTGCCAGCTTAAGTCAGGGGAACACTGAAGCTTTCTTT
CASLSQGNTEAFF
>.|.|TRBJ1-1|TRBV12-5
TGTGCTAGTGGTTTCCCATTTCCCAGAGCTTTCTTT
CASGFPFPRAFF
>.|.|TRBJ2-7|TRBV7-2
TGTGCCAGCAGCTTAGGTTGGGGCCAGGGTTCCTACGAGCAGTACTTC
CASSLGWGQGSYEQYF
>.|.|TRBJ1-1|TRBV7-8
TGTGCCAGCAGTAGAGGCAGTACTGAAGCTTTCTTT
CASSRGSTEAFF
>TRBD1|.|TRBJ1-2|TRBV5-6
TGTGCCAGCAGCACGAGGGACAGGGGCTTCCCTCCCTATGGCTACACCTTC
CASSTRDRGFPPYGYTF
>.|.|TRBJ1-1|TRBV19
TGTGCCACCATTAACGGGGGCACTGAAGCTTTCTTT
CATINGGTEAFF
>.|.|TRBJ1-1|TRBV13
TGTGCCAGCAGCTTAGGCCTTCAGGGGATCCGAGCTTTCTTT
CASSLGLQGIRAFF
>.|.|TRBJ2-5|TRBV7-2
TGTGCCAGCAGCTTAGTCTCCAGCGGTGGAGAGACCCAGTACTTC
CASSLVSSGGETQYF
>.|.|TRBJ2-1|TRBV1
TGCACCAGCAGCCAAGATGGGGGGGCGGGTGAGCAGTTCTTC
CTSSQDGGAGEQFF
>TRBD2|.|TRBJ2-3|TRBV9
TGTGCCAGCAGCGTAGTAGGGACTAGTCCAGATACGCAGTATTTT
CASSVVGTSPDTQYF
>.|few|TRBJ1-1|TRBV27
TGTGCCAGCAGTTTATCGGGGCAGGGTTCAGCTTTCTTT
CASSLSGQGSAFF
>.|.|TRBJ2-1|TRBV19
TGTGCCAGTAGTAAGGGGGACCATGACAATGAGCAGTTCTTC
CASSKGDHDNEQFF
>TRBD2|.|TRBJ2-2|TRBV4-2
TGTGCCAGCAGCCAAGATCTTAGCGGGGGGACCAACACCGGGGAGCTGTTTTTT
CASSQDLSGGTNTGELFF
>.|.|TRBJ1-2|TRBV14
TGTGCCAGCAGAAAACATTGGAGCTATGGCTACACCTTC
CASRKHWSYGYTF
>.|few|TRBJ1-4|TRBV9
TGTGCCAGCAGCGTAGAGATAGATGAAAAACTGTTTTTT
CASSVEIDEKLFF
>.|.|TRBJ1-2|TRBV2
TGTGCCAGCCCGGACAGTAACTATGGCTACACCTTC
CASPDSNYGYTF
>TRBD2|.|TRBJ2-1|TRBV7-9
TGTGCCAGCGGTCTAGCGGAAGGCTCCTACAATGAGCAGTTCTTC
CASGLAEGSYNEQFF
>TRBD1|.|TRBJ1-4|TRBV5-6
TGTGCCAGCAGCTTTCTTCAGGGACAGGGAGGCGAAAAACTGTTTTTT
CASSFLQGQGGEKLFF
>TRBD1|.|TRBJ1-2|TRBV19
TGTGCCAGTAGTATACTCGTGTGGGACAGTGGAAACTATGGCTACACCTTC
CASSILVWDSGNYGYTF
>TRBD2|.|TRBJ2-1|TRBV7-3
TGTGCCAGCAGCTCCCCGGGACTAGCGGGGGGGAATGAGCAGTTCTTC
CASSSPGLAGGNEQFF
>.|.|TRBJ1-2|TRBV5-1
TGCGCCAGCAGCATGGACAGAAATGGCTACACCTTC
CASSMDRNGYTF
>.|.|TRBJ2-7|TRBV5-6
TGTGCCAGCAGCTTGGCAGGGGCTTATTACGAGCAGTACTTC
CASSLAGAYYEQYF
>.|.|TRBJ1-6|TRBV29-1
TGCAGCGTAGCAACCGGGTCGGGGGTCAATTCACCCCTCCACTTT
CSVATGSGVNSPLHF
>.|.|TRBJ1-1|TRBV7-9
TGTGCCAGCAGCTTAGAATGGGGGGGTACTGAAGCTTTCTTT
CASSLEWGGTEAFF
>TRBD1|.|TRBJ1-6|TRBV7-2
TGTGCCAGCAGCTTAAGGGACAGTGATTCACCCCTCCACTTT
CASSLRDSDSPLHF
>.|.|TRBJ1-6|TRBV25-1
TGTGCCAGCAGCCAAAACCTCGGGACTCAAGTCGATTCACCCCTCCACTTT
CASSQNLGTQVDSPLHF
>.|few|TRBJ1-1|TRBV2
TGTGCCAGCAGTGACCCACATCTTAACACTGAAGCTTTCTTT
CASSDPHLNTEAFF
>.|.|TRBJ1-5|TRBV7-2
TGTGCCAGCAGCCCTACCTCGTCTGGGGGCAGTGGGCCCCAGCATTTT
CASSPTSSGGSGPQHF
>.|.|TRBJ2-2|TRBV7-9
TGTGCCAGCAGCTTAGGGGGCTCCGGGGAGCTGTTTTTT
CASSLGGSGELFF
>TRBD2|.|TRBJ2-1|TRBV9
TGTGCCAGCAGCGTATCTATACTAGCGGGGAGGTCTGGTGAGCAGTTCTTC
CASSVSILAGRSGEQFF
>TRBD2|.|TRBJ2-7|TRBV5-1
TGCGCCAGCAGCTTGGCCCTGACGGGGGGTTCCGACGAGCAGTACTTC
CASSLALTGGSDEQYF
>.|.|TRBJ2-1|TRBV15
TGTGCCACCAGCGGATCAGCGGTTAACGCCTACAATGAGCAGTTCTTC
CATSGSAVNAYNEQFF
>TRBD1|.|TRBJ1-1|TRBV4-1
TGCGCCAGCAGCCAAGGTGGGGACAGGGGCGACGAAGCTTTCTTT
CASSQGGDRGDEAFF
>.|.|TRBJ2-1|TRBV4-1
TGCGCCAGCAGCCAAGAGGGTAGCCGCCTCTCCTACAATGAGCAGTTCTTC
CASSQEGSRLSYNEQFF
>TRBD2|.|TRBJ2-7|TRBV5-1
TGCGCCAGCAGCATCCAAGCCGGGACTAGCGATCGGATCCTCTCCTACGAGCAGTACTTC
CASSIQAGTSDRILSYEQYF
>TRBD2|.|TRBJ2-5|TRBV7-9
TGTGCCAGCAGCCTCTCCCGGGGGACTAGCGGGGGAAAGACCCAGTACTTC
CASSLSRGTSGGKTQYF
>.|.|TRBJ2-5|TRBV7-3
TGTGCCAGCAGCTTTAACGGACTCTCTCAAGAGACCCAGTACTTC
CASSFNGLSQETQYF
>TRBD2|.|TRBJ2-4|TRBV5-1
TGCGCCAGCAGCCCGGGACTACCGGGAGTATGGATTCAGTACTTC
CASSPGLPGVWIQYF
>.|.|TRBJ1-1|TRBV6-1
TGTGCCAGCAGTGAAATGATCGGGAACACTGAAGCTTTCTTT
CASSEMIGNTEAFF
>.|.|TRBJ1-2|TRBV6-5
TGTGCCAGCAGTCAACAGGACCGCTATGGCTACACCTTC
CASSQQDRYGYTF
>.|once|TRBJ1-2|TRBV19
TGTGCCAGTAGTTTACAGAACTATGGCTACACCTTC
CASSLQNYGYTF
>.|.|TRBJ2-1|TRBV5-1
TGCGCCAGCAGCTTGGGGGACTTGAGCAATGAGCAGTTCTTC
CASSLGDLSNEQFF
>.|once|TRBJ2-3|TRBV4-2
TGTGCCAGCAGCCAAGATTCGAGGACCGACCGACTATTT
CASSQDSRTDRLF
>.|.|TRBJ1-5|TRBV19
TGTGCCAGTATGATAGTCGGAGATAGCAATCAGCCCCAGCATTTT
CASMIVGDSNQPQHF
>TRBD1|.|TRBJ1-5|TRBV5-6
TGTGCCAGCAGCTTGGCGACAGGGGGGAATCAGCCCCAGCATTTT
CASSLATGGNQPQHF
>.|.|TRBJ2-7|TRBV5-5
TGTGCCAGCAGCTTGGTCGGGAGTACCTACGAGCAGTACTTC
CASSLVGSTYEQYF